This T cell receptor beta chain originates from a study of cytotoxic CD8 clonotypes in ibrutinib-treated CLL listed by TCRdb under 2021. With regard to the full study: In this cohort, over 14 patients were treatment-naive and approximately twelve were relapsed/refractory, while some 17 had unmutated IGHV. Samples averaged approximately 260,000 productive templates and approximately 100,000 productive rearrangements. Cryopreserved peripheral blood mononuclear cells were collected before treatment, at response, and at either disease progression or sustained remission. Samples at response were collected after a median of 12 months of treatment, with a range of roughly 6 to 40 months. Of the approximately 87 participants in the trial, about 26 had longitudinal samples available. Responses were partial in some 24 patients and complete in 2; after median approximately 69 months follow-up, about 14 stayed in remission and approximately twelve progressed. Every sample from remission and from progressive disease was obtained while the patients were still on ibrutinib.

For CDR1 and CDR2, the germline V gene lists ENHRY and SYGVKD. The CDR3, cysteine through phenylalanine, is 12 amino acids long. Only CDR3 DNA remains: 36 bases, in frame from the first base. V is clipped by 10 bases and J by 0 bases, and the sequence between their germline boundaries is 10 bases long. Results and caveats for the whole study, not just this receptor: Baseline clonality was found to be higher than that of age-matched healthy donors and was strongly correlated with circulating CD8+ T-cell counts. An increase in clonality was observed at ibrutinib response, with clonality remaining stable during sustained remission and falling back toward baseline at progression. Public clonotypes were found to be uncommon and were observed to contract or remain stable during treatment; the increase in clonality was shown to reflect expansion of private clonotypes at ibrutinib response. Sampling times were not matched between sustained-remission and progressing patients, and lymph node repertoires were not studied.

Read against the paper, the sample's time point label means: about eleven months on ibrutinib. For TCR beta library preparation, approximately 2 micrograms of genomic DNA were isolated from cryopreserved PBMCs. Longitudinal blood samples from CLL patients on ibrutinib monotherapy were analyzed using high-throughput TCR beta sequencing. The patients took part in an open-label, single-center phase 2 trial of ibrutinib monotherapy. A MiSeq instrument was used for deep resolution sequencing, which targeted depths ranging from 1 in 1 million up to 1 in 200,000 T cells, with coverage averaging 10x for each clonotype. The immunoSEQ hsTCRB Kit was used to generate the TCR beta libraries. From the authors' description of their analysis: ImmunoSEQ Data Assistant and ImmunoSEQ Analyzer were used for data analysis, and V, D and J genes were assigned according to IMGT definitions. Clonality was computed as one minus normalized Shannon entropy of productive rearrangement frequencies, ranging from 0 to 1. Only overrepresented clonotypes making up at least 0.05% of the repertoire of each patient were included in the public clonotype analysis. Roughly 13 age-matched healthy donor repertoires from immuneACCESS served as clonality controls. Sourced from immuneACCESS, this table was stored by TCRdb with only in-frame sequences that have V and J called. A share of the clones is absent; for the studies checked, an unresolved V gene accounts for under half, and the remainder has no known explanation. V, J and clone size are those of that table, while D and trimming were read from the DNA. Within this sample are 24,000 or so clones, with 65% to 80% of them counted one time only. The ten largest clones take up under 50% of the sample.

For this clone: Its antigen specificity is not known. No much larger clonotype is one base removed from it; base qualities were not supplied.

This chain joins TRBV10-3 to TRBJ2-7; the D segment could be TRBD2, given 5 matching bases. This clonotype was obtained from a human donor with chronic lymphocytic leukemia. The material sequenced was PBMCs, taken after 12 months of ibrutinib treatment. DNA sequence: TGTGCCACATCCGGGAACTCCTACGAGCAGTACTTC. Its protein reads: CATSGNSYEQYF.